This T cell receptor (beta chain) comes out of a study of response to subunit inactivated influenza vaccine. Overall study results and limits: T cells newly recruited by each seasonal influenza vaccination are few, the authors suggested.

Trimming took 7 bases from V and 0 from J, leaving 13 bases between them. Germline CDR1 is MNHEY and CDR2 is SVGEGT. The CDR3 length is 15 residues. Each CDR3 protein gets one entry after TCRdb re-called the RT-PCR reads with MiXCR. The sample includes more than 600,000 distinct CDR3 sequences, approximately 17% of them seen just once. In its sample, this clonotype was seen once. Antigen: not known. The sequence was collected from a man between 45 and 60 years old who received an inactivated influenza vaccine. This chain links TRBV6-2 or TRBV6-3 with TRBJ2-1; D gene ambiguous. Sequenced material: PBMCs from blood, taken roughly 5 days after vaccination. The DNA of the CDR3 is TGTGCCAGCACCCAGGATAGATCCTCCTACAATGAGCAGTTCTTC. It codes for CASTQDRSSYNEQFF.